These 19 T cell receptor beta chains share one sample of origin, sequenced in a study of blood T cell repertoires in COVID-19. The assay was immunoSEQ multiplex PCR, and TCRdb's table has in-frame clones only and misses some. Of 120,000 or so clones listed, approximately 87% are singletons. The sample taken for sequencing was peripheral blood. These receptors were taken from a woman aged 50 to 60 with acute or convalescent COVID-19.

V gene TRBV6-1 combines with J gene TRBJ1-3, with 8 nucleotides matching TRBD1. The V gene end was trimmed by 4 bases and the J gene end by 0 bases; junction bases not matched to a gene: 11. This CDR3 contains 18 residues. The germline gives CDR1 MNHNS, CDR2 SASEGT. CDR3 coding DNA: TGTGCCAGCAGTGGTTCCGGGACAGGAACGGGCTCTGGAAACACCATATATTTT. Translating it yields CASSGSGTGTGSGNTIYF.

The CDR3 DNA reads as TGTGCCAGCAGCGCGAGGGATCCTAGCACAGATACGCAGTATTTT. This sequence encodes CASSARDPSTDTQYF. This chain uses TRBV7-9 with TRBJ2-3, with a weak D call TRBD2 (5 bases). From germline, CDR1 is SEHNR and CDR2 FQNEAQ (reference sequence). Trimming left V 5 bases short and J 0 bases short, with 12 bases between. The CDR3 is 15 amino acids.

This clone was counted a single time. The chain links TRBV7-2 to TRBJ2-3, with D maybe TRBD1 (5 bases). Germline CDR1 reads SGHTA; CDR2 reads FQGNSA. The CDR3 runs 14 residues. The V gene lost 5 bases and the J gene lost 4 bases, with 13 bases spanning the gap. CDR3 in amino acids: CASSPGHSSDTQYF. CDR3 coding DNA: TGTGCCAGCAGCCCCGGACACTCTTCAGATACGCAGTATTTT.

CDR3 amino acids: CASTSTGNYGYTF. In nucleotides, the CDR3 is TGTGCCAGTACCTCCACAGGGAACTATGGCTACACCTTC. V usage is TRBV19 and J usage is TRBJ1-2; maybe TRBD1 (6 bases). Per the germline V gene, CDR1 is LNHDA and CDR2 is SQIVND (reference sequence). V was clipped by 7 bases and J by 2 bases, with 11 bases between them. This CDR3 comprises 13 residues.

This clone came up once. The V and J genes are TRBV6-5 and TRBJ2-7; 9 bases match TRBD1. CDR1 is MNHEY, CDR2 SVGAGI, per germline. This CDR3 is built from 14 residues. The J segment lost 7 bases and the V segment lost 5 bases, leaving 9 bases of the junction unmatched. The CDR3 sequence is CASSTGQGWREQYF. As DNA, the CDR3 is TGTGCCAGCAGTACGGGACAGGGATGGCGTGAGCAGTACTTC.

The rearrangement joins TRBV18 to TRBJ2-4, with D tentatively TRBD1 (5 bases). The CDR3 contains 14 residues. The germline V gene has CDR1 KGHSH and CDR2 LQKENI. Trimming took 3 bases from V and 4 from J, leaving 10 bases between them. The CDR3 loop is CASSPWQGKNIQYF. In DNA form, the CDR3 reads TGTGCCAGCTCACCGTGGCAGGGTAAAAACATTCAGTACTTC.

The chain couples TRBV9 to TRBJ2-1; 13 bases are shared with TRBD2. CDR1 and CDR2 (germline): SGDLS, YYNGEE. Trimming at V came to 0 bases and at J to 5 bases, leaving 5 bases not matched to a gene. The CDR3 sequence is 17 residues long. The CDR3 coding sequence is TGTGCCAGCAGCGTAGCGCGGACTAGCGGGGGAGACAATGAGCAGTTCTTC. Protein: CASSVARTSGGDNEQFF.

The genes are TRBV27 and TRBJ1-2, with D perhaps TRBD1 (5 bases). Germline V lookup: CDR1 MNHEY, CDR2 SMNVEV (reference sequence). Trimming shortened V by 5 bases and J by 8 bases, and 18 bases separated the two germline ends. The CDR3 runs to 14 residues. CDR3 sequence: CASSLLPGLDGYTF. DNA of the CDR3: TGTGCCAGCAGTCTCCTTCCGGGACTCGACGGCTACACCTTC.

The chain couples TRBV11-3 to TRBJ1-2, with D unresolved. The germline V and J ends were trimmed by 5 bases and 2 bases, with 9 bases remaining between them. This CDR3 has 13 amino acids. The V gene's germline CDR1 is SGHNT and CDR2 YENEEA. CDR3 sequence reads: CASSPTLNYGYTF. DNA of the CDR3: TGTGCCAGCAGCCCGACACTGAACTATGGCTACACCTTC.

The CDR3 spells CASSKEWRERSYEQYF. The DNA of the CDR3 is TGTGCCAGCAGCAAAGAGTGGCGGGAGCGTTCCTACGAGCAGTACTTC. The genes are TRBV21-1 and TRBJ2-7; the D call in the table, TRBD2, was not verified against the DNA. TRBV21-1 is tagged as a pseudogene. The CDR3 extends over 16 amino acids.

V and J are TRBV11-1 and TRBJ1-2; 8 nucleotides agree with TRBD1. The CDR3 contains 15 residues. Germline V lookup: CDR1 SGHAT, CDR2 FQDESV (reference sequence). The trim removed 1 base at V and 8 bases at J, leaving 9 bases unmatched. The chain's CDR3 is CASSLGTGGLGGYTF. The CDR3 DNA reads as TGTGCCAGCAGCTTAGGCACAGGGGGGCTAGGCGGCTACACCTTC. Supplemented by reference TRBV11-1 and TRBJ1-2, the full variable domain reads EAEVAQSPRYKITEKSQAVAFWCDPISGHATLYWYRQILGQGPELLVQFQDESVVDDSQLPKDRFSAERLKGVDSTLKIQPAELGDSAMYLCASSLGTGGLGGYTFGSGTRLTVV.

The chain couples TRBV3-1 (or the pseudogene TRBV3-2) to TRBJ2-7; 9 bases fit TRBD2. The CDR3 runs to 14 residues. The germline V gene encodes CDR1 LGHDT and CDR2 YNNKEL (reference sequence). The ends lost 5 bases at V and 2 bases at J; junction bases unmatched: 4. CDR3 loop: CASSTLAGAYEQYF. The DNA of the CDR3 is TGTGCCAGCAGCACATTAGCGGGGGCCTACGAGCAGTACTTC.

The genes are TRBV27 and TRBJ2-7; 11 nucleotides agree with TRBD2. There are 14 residues in the CDR3. Germline CDR1 reads MNHEY; CDR2 reads SMNVEV (reference sequence). Trimming cost V 5 bases and J 3 bases; bases outside gene matches: 3. The CDR3, as DNA: TGTGCCAGCAGTAAGACTAGCGGGAACTACGAGCAGTACTTC. The encoded protein is CASSKTSGNYEQYF.

The V call is TRBV5-1, the J call TRBJ2-1; TRBD2 might be the D (5 bases). This CDR3 is built from 18 residues. V gave up 0 bases and J gave up 3 bases, with 19 bases separating them. Germline CDR1 SGHRS, CDR2 YFSETQ. The CDR3 DNA reads TGCGCCAGCAGCTTGGTTGTTGGAGCGGAGCCCTTCTACAATGAGCAGTTCTTC. Encoded protein: CASSLVVGAEPFYNEQFF. Supplemented by reference TRBV5-1 and TRBJ2-1, the full variable domain reads KAGVTQTPRYLIKTRGQQVTLSCSPISGHRSVSWYQQTPGQGLQFLFEYFSETQRNKGNFPGRFSGRQFSNSRSEMNVSTLELGDSALYLCASSLVVGAEPFYNEQFFGPGTRLTVL.

This rearrangement joins TRBV14 to TRBJ1-4; no firm D call. Trimming pared 0 bases from V and 12 bases from J, leaving 11 bases between. The CDR3 loop spans 13 amino acids. Looked up from germline, CDR1 is SGHDN and CDR2 is FVKESK. The CDR3 region is CASSQERGFELFF. As DNA, the CDR3 is TGTGCCAGCAGCCAAGAGCGGGGTTTTGAACTGTTTTTT.

The CDR3 is CAWSAGANEKLFF. In DNA, the CDR3 is TGTGCCTGGAGTGCAGGGGCCAATGAAAAACTGTTTTTT. This sequence joins TRBV30 and TRBJ1-4; perhaps TRBD1 as D (6 bases). Germline V CDR1 and CDR2: GTSNPN, SVGIG (reference sequence). The CDR3 loop spans 13 amino acids. V dropped 1 base and J dropped 5 bases, with 8 bases sitting between them.

Points on this clone: This sample also contains other DNA sequences that code for the same CDR3. The chain uses TRBV20-1 and TRBJ1-2; no definite D call. The CDR3 is made up of 11 amino acids. The germline V and J ends were trimmed by 4 bases and 0 bases, with 3 bases remaining between them. The germline gives CDR1 DFQATT, CDR2 SNEGSKA (reference sequence). The CDR3 region has the DNA TGCAGTGCTACCGCTAACTATGGCTACACCTTC. It specifies CSATANYGYTF.

This clone was counted a single time. This sequence joins TRBV11-2 and TRBJ1-1; D ambiguous. CDR3 size: 14 residues. Trimming stripped 2 bases from V and 4 bases from J, with 11 bases between. Germline CDR1 and CDR2: SGHAT and FQNNGV. Here the CDR3 reads CASSLQDLGTEAFF. CDR3 bases: TGTGCCAGCAGCTTACAAGACTTGGGCACTGAAGCTTTCTTT. The whole variable domain, filled in from reference TRBV11-2 and TRBJ1-1, reads EAGVAQSPRYKIIEKRQSVAFWCNPISGHATLYWYQQILGQGPKLLIQFQNNGVVDDSQLPKDRFSAERLKGVDSTLKIQPAKLEDSAVYLCASSLQDLGTEAFFGQGTRLTVV.

This clone was found once. DNA of the CDR3: TGTGCTAGTGGGGACAGGAATAACAATGAAAAACTGTTTTTT. Translation gives CASGDRNNNEKLFF. The chain carries TRBV12-5 and TRBJ1-4, with 7 bases identical to TRBD1. Germline V gives CDR1 LGHNT, CDR2 FRNRAP. This CDR3 has 14 residues. With 6 bases clipped from V and 5 bases from J, the junction kept 6 bases outside the gene matches.